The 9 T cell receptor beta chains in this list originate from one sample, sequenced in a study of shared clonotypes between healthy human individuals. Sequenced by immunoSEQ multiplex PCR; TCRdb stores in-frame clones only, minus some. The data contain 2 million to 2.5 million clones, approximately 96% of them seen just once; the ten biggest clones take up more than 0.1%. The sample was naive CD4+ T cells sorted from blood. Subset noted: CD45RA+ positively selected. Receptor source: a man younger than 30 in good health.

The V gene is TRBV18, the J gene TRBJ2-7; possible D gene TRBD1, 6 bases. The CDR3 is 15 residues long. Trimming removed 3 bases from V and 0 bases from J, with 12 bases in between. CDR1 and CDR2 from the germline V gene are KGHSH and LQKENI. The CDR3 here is CASSPDSLYSYEQYF. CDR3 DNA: TGTGCCAGCTCACCGGACAGCCTGTACTCCTACGAGCAGTACTTC.

CDR3 bases: TGTGCCAGCAGTGGGGTTAGCGGGGGCGGGGAGACCCAGTACTTC. Translated: CASSGVSGGGETQYF. This chain joins TRBV2 and TRBJ2-5; TRBD2 agrees at 9 bases. Trimming cost V 4 bases and J 5 bases; bases outside gene matches: 8. In germline, CDR1 is SNHLY, CDR2 FYNNEI. This CDR3 is built from 15 residues.

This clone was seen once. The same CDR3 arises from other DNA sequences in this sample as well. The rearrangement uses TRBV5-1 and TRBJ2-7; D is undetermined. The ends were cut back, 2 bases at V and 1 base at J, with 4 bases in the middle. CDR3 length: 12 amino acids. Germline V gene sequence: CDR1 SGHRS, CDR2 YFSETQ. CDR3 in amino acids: CASSLNSYEQYF. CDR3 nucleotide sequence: TGCGCCAGCAGCTTAAATTCCTACGAGCAGTACTTC. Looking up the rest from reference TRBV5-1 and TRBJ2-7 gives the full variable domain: KAGVTQTPRYLIKTRGQQVTLSCSPISGHRSVSWYQQTPGQGLQFLFEYFSETQRNKGNFPGRFSGRQFSNSRSEMNVSTLELGDSALYLCASSLNSYEQYFGPGTRLTVT.

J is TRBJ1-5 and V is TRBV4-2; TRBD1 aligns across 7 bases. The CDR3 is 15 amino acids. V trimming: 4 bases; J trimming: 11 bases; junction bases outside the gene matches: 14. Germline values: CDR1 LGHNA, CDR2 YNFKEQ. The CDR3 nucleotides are TGTGCCAGCAGCCTATCCTTTCAGATGGGACAGTCCCAGCATTTT. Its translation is CASSLSFQMGQSQHF.

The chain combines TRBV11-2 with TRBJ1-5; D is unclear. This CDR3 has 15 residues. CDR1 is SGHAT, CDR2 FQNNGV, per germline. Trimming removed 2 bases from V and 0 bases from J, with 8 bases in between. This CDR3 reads CASSLSFRSNQPQHF. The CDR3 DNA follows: TGTGCCAGCAGCTTAAGTTTCCGTAGCAATCAGCCCCAGCATTTT.

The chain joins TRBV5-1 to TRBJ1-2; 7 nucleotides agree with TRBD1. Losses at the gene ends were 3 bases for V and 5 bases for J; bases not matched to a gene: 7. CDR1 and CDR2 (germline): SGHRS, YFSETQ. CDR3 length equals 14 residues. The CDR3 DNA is TGCGCCAGCAGCTATACTACAGGGGATTATGGCTACACCTTC. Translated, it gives CASSYTTGDYGYTF.

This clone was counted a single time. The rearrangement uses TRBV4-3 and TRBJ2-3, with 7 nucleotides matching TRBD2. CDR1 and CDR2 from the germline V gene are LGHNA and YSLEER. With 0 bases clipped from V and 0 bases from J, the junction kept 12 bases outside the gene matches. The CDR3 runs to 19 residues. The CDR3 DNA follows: TGCGCCAGCAGCCAAGAGCCCGGCGGGAGCGCGACTAGCACAGATACGCAGTATTTT. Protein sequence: CASSQEPGGSATSTDTQYF.

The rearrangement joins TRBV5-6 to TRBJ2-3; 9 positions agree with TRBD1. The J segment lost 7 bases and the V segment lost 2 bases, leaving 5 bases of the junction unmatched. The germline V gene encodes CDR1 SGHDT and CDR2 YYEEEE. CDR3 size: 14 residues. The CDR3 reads CASSFGTGSNTQYF. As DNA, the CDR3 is TGTGCCAGCAGCTTTGGGACAGGGTCAAATACGCAGTATTTT.

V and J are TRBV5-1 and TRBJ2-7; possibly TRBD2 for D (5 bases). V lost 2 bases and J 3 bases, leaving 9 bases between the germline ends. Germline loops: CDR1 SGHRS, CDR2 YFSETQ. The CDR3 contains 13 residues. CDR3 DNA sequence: TGCGCCAGCAGCTTCGGACTTTTCTACGAGCAGTACTTC. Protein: CASSFGLFYEQYF.